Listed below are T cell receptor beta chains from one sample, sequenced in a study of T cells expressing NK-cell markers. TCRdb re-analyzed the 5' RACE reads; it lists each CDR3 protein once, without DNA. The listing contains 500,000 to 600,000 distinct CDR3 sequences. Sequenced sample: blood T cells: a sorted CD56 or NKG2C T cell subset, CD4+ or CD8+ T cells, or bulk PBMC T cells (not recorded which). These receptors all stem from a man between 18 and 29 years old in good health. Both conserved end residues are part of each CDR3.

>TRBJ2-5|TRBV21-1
CASSKGQGARETQYF
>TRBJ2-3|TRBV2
CASHPGTGLRTDTQYF
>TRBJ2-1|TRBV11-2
CASSPTPSASGRAPEQFF
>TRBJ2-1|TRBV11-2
CASSLLTGEAFF
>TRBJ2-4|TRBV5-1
CASSFGTPYEKRAKNIQYF
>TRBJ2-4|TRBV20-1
CSAKTGTGGPGNIQYF
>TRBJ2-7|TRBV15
CATSKDSTSYEQYF
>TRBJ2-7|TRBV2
CASSPGQGAEQYF
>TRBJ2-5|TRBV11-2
CASSLGLTSYKEETQYF
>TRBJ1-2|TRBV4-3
CASSQRTRGGYTF